This TCR beta chain was captured in a study of prognosis after radiotherapy for stage I lung cancer. Study as a whole: Each patient with non-small cell lung cancer was deemed medically inoperable.

This clonotype is a singleton in its sample. Genomic DNA was the source, and TCR beta CDR3 was amplified from it by two-round multiplex PCR. It was primers specific to each TRBV and TRBJ gene that first-round PCR used. TCRdb recomputed calls from the multiplex PCR reads with MiXCR, one row per CDR3 protein. This table holds approximately 25,000 distinct CDR3 sequences, around 38% found once. The CDR3 contains 19 residues. Germline lookup yields CDR1 KGHSH and CDR2 LQKENI. V gave up 5 bases and J gave up 6 bases; unmatched junction bases: 17. This TCR derives from a donor aged 50 or older with non-small cell lung cancer. Sequencing used PBMCs, obtained before or after stereotactic body radiation therapy (not recorded which). V gene TRBV18 combines with J gene TRBJ2-1; 12 nucleotides agree with TRBD2. The CDR3 sequence is CASSSTQGLAGGSFNEQFF. CDR3 nucleotide sequence: TGTGCCAGCTCATCCACACAAGGCCTAGCGGGAGGGTCGTTCAATGAGCAGTTCTTC.